A single sample gave rise to the 29 T cell receptor beta chains below, sequenced in a study of Ad26.COV2.S vaccination and SARS-CoV-2 variants. The treatment is: over 15 received Ad26.COV2.S at low or high dose, single or two shots; five or six received placebo; per-sample allocation not given. The samples were gathered on day 63 after the first injection of vaccine or placebo. Clones were sequenced by immunoSEQ multiplex PCR, and TCRdb holds only the in-frame ones, with some missing. The data hold about 410,000 clones, with around 91% observed a single time. Material: peripheral blood, obtained in a trial of Ad26.COV2.S vaccine versus placebo. The receptors were sampled from a person between 18 and 60 years old who received the Ad26.COV2.S COVID-19 vaccine or a placebo.

CDR3 sequence (DNA): TGTGCCATCAGTGAGCCACCAGGGAGGGGTACAGATACGCAGTATTTT. Translating gives CAISEPPGRGTDTQYF. This chain links TRBV10-3 with TRBJ2-3; TRBD2 matches 7 bases. CDR1 ENHRY and CDR2 SYGVKD come from the germline V gene. This CDR3 spans 16 amino acids. J was trimmed by 3 bases and V by 2 bases; bases with no gene match: 8.

The chain couples TRBV4-3 to TRBJ2-6; 11 bases map to TRBD2. CDR1 and CDR2 (germline): LGHNA, YSLEER. This CDR3 comprises 19 residues. The J segment lost 2 bases and the V segment lost 2 bases, leaving 8 bases of the junction unmatched. The CDR3 sequence is CASSQHTSGSITGANVLTF. In DNA form, the CDR3 reads TGCGCCAGCAGCCAACATACTAGCGGGAGCATAACTGGGGCCAACGTCCTGACTTTC.

The chain is built from TRBV7-2 and TRBJ2-7; perhaps TRBD2 as D (5 bases). There are 16 residues in the CDR3. V was shortened by 5 bases and J by 0 bases, with 17 bases between the two germline ends. The germline V gene has CDR1 SGHTA and CDR2 FQGNSA. CDR3 nucleotide sequence: TGTGCCAGCAGCAATCTCGGGGAGCGTAGCTCCTACGAGCAGTACTTC. This encodes CASSNLGERSSYEQYF.

V is TRBV21-1 and J is TRBJ2-5; the table names TRBD2, a call not compared with the DNA. TRBV21-1 is shown as a pseudogene. The length of the CDR3 is 14 residues. The CDR3 loop is CASSPTGTTETQYF. The CDR3 region has the DNA TGTGCCAGCAGCCCGACTGGTACGACGGAGACCCAGTACTTC.

The rearrangement links TRBV27 to TRBJ1-1; no clear D. Germline V gene data show CDR1 as MNHEY and CDR2 as SMNVEV (reference sequence). The CDR3 is 15 residues long. The V and J ends lost 0 bases and 2 bases respectively, with 10 bases between them. CDR3 DNA: TGTGCCAGCAGTTTATCCCCAACAGTTAACACTGAAGCTTTCTTT. Translation gives CASSLSPTVNTEAFF.

V and J are TRBV19 and TRBJ2-7; 10 nucleotides match TRBD2. The germline gives CDR1 LNHDA, CDR2 SQIVND (reference sequence). The junction had 4 bases not matched to a gene; V was cut back by 11 bases and J by 0 bases. The CDR3 length is 13 residues. CDR3 in DNA: TGTGCCCGGACTAGCGGAGCCTCCTACGAGCAGTACTTC. Its protein is CARTSGASYEQYF.

The CDR3 is CASSRITTLGTEAFF. DNA for the CDR3: TGCGCCAGCAGTAGAATCACGACGTTGGGCACTGAAGCTTTCTTT. The chain recombines TRBV5-1 with TRBJ1-1; no firm D call. V was cut by 5 bases and J by 4 bases, with 18 bases left in between. Germline V gene lookup returns CDR1 SGHRS and CDR2 YFSETQ. The CDR3 has 15 residues.

Only a few counts were recorded for this clone. The chain employs TRBV5-6 and TRBJ1-5; 8 bases agree with TRBD1. This CDR3 has 16 residues. V gave up 2 bases and J gave up 5 bases; unmatched junction bases: 9. Germline CDR1 reads SGHDT; CDR2 reads YYEEEE. DNA of the CDR3: TGTGCCAGCAGCTTTTGGGACAGGAGATCGGATCAGCCCCAGCATTTT. Translated, it gives CASSFWDRRSDQPQHF.

This clone has only one observation. The J gene is TRBJ2-3, the V gene TRBV29-1, with a weak D call TRBD1 (5 bases). CDR3 length: 15 amino acids. Per germline, CDR1 SQVTM and CDR2 ANQGSEA. Deletions cut 1 base from V and 0 bases from J, with 11 bases between. The CDR3 DNA reads as TGCAGCGTTGAAGGACAGCCCCCTAGCACAGATACGCAGTATTTT. Residues: CSVEGQPPSTDTQYF.

The chain has TRBV25-1 and TRBJ2-1; a possible D gene is TRBD1 (6 bases). The CDR3 spans 15 residues. V was shortened by 1 base and J by 0 bases, with 7 bases between the two germline ends. The germline V gene has CDR1 MGHDK and CDR2 SYGVNS. CDR3 DNA: TGTGCCAGCAGTGAATTAGGGGGCTCCTACAATGAGCAGTTCTTC. This sequence encodes CASSELGGSYNEQFF.

On this clone: The sample carries other DNA sequences with the same CDR3. This chain connects TRBV5-1 to TRBJ2-3; no firm D call. This CDR3 is 11 amino acids long. V gave up 0 bases and J gave up 5 bases, with 1 base separating them. Germline V gene sequence: CDR1 SGHRS, CDR2 YFSETQ. The CDR3 nucleotides read TGCGCCAGCAGCTTGGAAGATACGCAGTATTTT. Its translation: CASSLEDTQYF.

This chain connects TRBV7-2 to TRBJ2-2; 8 bases fit TRBD1. The CDR3 runs 18 residues. V was clipped by 2 bases and J by 0 bases; unmatched bases: 8. The germline CDR1 and CDR2 sequences are SGHTA and FQGNSA. CDR3 in amino acids: CASSLKPQGATNTGELFF. The CDR3 DNA follows: TGTGCCAGCAGCTTAAAGCCCCAGGGGGCGACGAACACCGGGGAGCTGTTTTTT.

This chain links TRBV7-9 with TRBJ2-4; 10 bases are shared with TRBD2. Germline lookup yields CDR1 SEHNR and CDR2 FQNEAQ (reference sequence). V shed 6 bases, J shed 8 bases, and the junction held 22 bases outside the gene matches. The CDR3 runs to 19 residues. The DNA for the CDR3 is TGTGCCAGCAGGCCTAGTAAACCGCTAGCGGGAGCATGGGTGGACATTCAGTACTTC. Protein: CASRPSKPLAGAWVDIQYF.

The CDR3 DNA follows: TGTGCCAGCAGCAGGGGAGGAGGAAACACCATATATTTT. Translation: CASSRGGGNTIYF. This chain connects TRBV5-6 to TRBJ1-3, with D possibly being TRBD1 (5 bases). Germline CDR1 reads SGHDT; CDR2 reads YYEEEE. V lost 4 bases, J lost 4 bases, and 9 bases lay in between. The CDR3 contains 13 residues.

The J gene is TRBJ2-7, the V gene TRBV11-2; TRBD2 matches 10 bases. Unmatched junction bases numbered 8, after V lost 5 bases and J lost 4 bases. The CDR3 has 15 residues. Germline CDR1 reads SGHAT; CDR2 reads FQNNGV. CDR3 loop: CASSVLSGRVYEQYF. In DNA, the CDR3 is TGTGCCAGCAGCGTCTTGAGCGGGAGGGTTTACGAGCAGTACTTC.

This clone was seen once. This chain joins TRBV9 and TRBJ1-2; D unresolved. The CDR3 extends over 14 amino acids. Germline V CDR1 and CDR2: SGDLS, YYNGEE. Trimming stripped 2 bases from V and 7 bases from J, with 15 bases between. DNA for the CDR3: TGTGCCAGCAGCGTCGCCCATGGCAGCAGTGGCTACACCTTC. Translation: CASSVAHGSSGYTF.

The rearrangement links TRBV2 to TRBJ2-7, with TRBD1 matching over 7 bases. The germline CDR1 and CDR2 sequences are SNHLY and FYNNEI. Trimming removed 7 bases from V and 4 bases from J; junction bases left unmatched: 10. This CDR3 region has 14 residues. CDR3 sequence: CASINRDSRYEQYF. In DNA, the CDR3 is TGTGCCAGCATCAACCGGGACAGTCGGTACGAGCAGTACTTC.

The chain has TRBV5-6 and TRBJ2-3; D is ambiguous. Between the trimmed V and J ends, which lost 0 bases and 3 bases, there was a span of 11 bases. The CDR3 is 15 amino acids. Germline CDR1 and CDR2: SGHDT and YYEEEE. The CDR3 DNA follows: TGTGCCAGCAGCTTGGAGGCAGTAAGAACAGATACGCAGTATTTT. Protein: CASSLEAVRTDTQYF.

The CDR3 DNA follows: TGCGCCAGCAGCCAAGTCCCACAGGAAAACACCGGGGAGCTGTTTTTT. It specifies CASSQVPQENTGELFF. The chain links TRBV4-1 to TRBJ2-2; maybe TRBD1 (5 bases). The CDR3 covers 16 residues. The germline V gene has CDR1 MGHRA and CDR2 YSYEKL. V dropped 1 base and J dropped 2 bases, with 11 bases sitting between them.

Written as DNA, the CDR3 is TGTGCCAGCAGCTTAGTGGCGGGAGACACAGATACGCAGTATTTT. Translated: CASSLVAGDTDTQYF. This chain uses TRBV7-6 with TRBJ2-3; 7 positions match TRBD2. This CDR3 spans 15 amino acids. Germline V gives CDR1 SGHVS, CDR2 FNYEAQ. V trimming: 1 base; J trimming: 2 bases; junction bases outside the gene matches: 3.

This chain links TRBV28 with TRBJ1-6; possible D gene TRBD1, 6 bases. The CDR3 runs 13 residues. Germline V gives CDR1 MDHEN, CDR2 SYDVKM. The CDR3 region is CASGASYNSPLHF. CDR3 nucleotide sequence: TGTGCGTCGGGGGCCTCCTATAATTCACCCCTCCACTTT.

The chain is built from TRBV28 and TRBJ1-1; weak D call: TRBD1 (5 bases). Per germline, CDR1 MDHEN and CDR2 SYDVKM. Trimming removed 7 bases from V and 5 bases from J, with 8 bases in between. This CDR3 contains 11 residues. DNA of the CDR3: TGTGCCAGCACAACAGGTACTGAAGCTTTCTTT. Its translation is CASTTGTEAFF. The whole variable domain, filled in from reference TRBV28 and TRBJ1-1, reads DVKVTQSSRYLVKRTGEKVFLECVQDMDHENMFWYRQDPGLGLRLIYFSYDVKMKEKGDIPEGYSVSREKKERFSLILESASTNQTSMYLCASTTGTEAFFGQGTRLTVV.

The chain employs TRBV5-1 and TRBJ2-1; 9 bases are shared with TRBD2. Looked up from germline, CDR1 is SGHRS and CDR2 is YFSETQ. This CDR3 is 15 amino acids long. The V and J ends lost 0 bases and 5 bases, in that order; junction bases with no gene match: 3. The CDR3: CASSLGASGNNEQFF. The CDR3 bases are TGCGCCAGCAGCTTGGGGGCTAGCGGGAACAATGAGCAGTTCTTC. The full variable domain, in which reference TRBV5-1 and TRBJ2-1 provide the parts outside the CDR3, is KAGVTQTPRYLIKTRGQQVTLSCSPISGHRSVSWYQQTPGQGLQFLFEYFSETQRNKGNFPGRFSGRQFSNSRSEMNVSTLELGDSALYLCASSLGASGNNEQFFGPGTRLTVL.

The chain joins TRBV10-2 to TRBJ2-2; D is unclear. The CDR3 loop spans 13 amino acids. Trimming shortened V by 3 bases and J by 7 bases, and 9 bases separated the two germline ends. Germline V lookup: CDR1 WSHSY, CDR2 SAAADI. CDR3 loop: CASSDSVLGELFF. DNA for the CDR3: TGCGCCAGCAGTGACAGCGTCCTCGGGGAGCTGTTTTTT.

V gene TRBV5-3 combines with J gene TRBJ2-3, with D uncertain. TRBV5-3 is an open reading frame whose function is uncertain. V shed 0 bases and J shed 1 base, with 6 bases lying between them. CDR3 length: 14 amino acids. The CDR3 sequence: CARSLGGCTDTQYF. The DNA of the CDR3 is TGTGCCAGAAGCTTGGGCGGTTGCACAGATACGCAGTATTTT.

The chain uses TRBV20-1 and TRBJ2-1, with D hard to call. CDR1 DFQATT and CDR2 SNEGSKA come from the germline V gene (reference sequence). CDR3 length: 14 amino acids. Between the trimmed V and J ends, which lost 3 bases and 2 bases, there was a span of 11 bases. The CDR3 DNA sequence: TGCAGTGCTAGTGGTTACAAGGCCTACAATGAGCAGTTCTTC. It encodes CSASGYKAYNEQFF.

The chain combines TRBV5-1 with TRBJ1-1; a possible D gene is TRBD1 (6 bases). The CDR3 has 15 residues. CDR1 is SGHRS, CDR2 YFSETQ, per germline. Trimming shortened V by 1 base and J by 3 bases, and 13 bases separated the two germline ends. CDR3 sequence (DNA): TGCGCCAGCAGCTTGCATTCAGGGGTGGACACTGAAGCTTTCTTT. Its protein is CASSLHSGVDTEAFF.

The gene calls are TRBV5-1 and TRBJ2-1, with 14 bases lining up with TRBD2. This CDR3 has 16 residues. The V gene end was trimmed by 4 bases and the J gene end by 8 bases; junction bases not matched to a gene: 8. In germline, CDR1 is SGHRS, CDR2 YFSETQ. The CDR3 nucleotides are TGCGCCAGCAGCGATCGGACTAGCGGGGGGTCGGATGAGCAGTTCTTC. Translating it yields CASSDRTSGGSDEQFF.

This clone was counted once. V gene TRBV7-2 combines with J gene TRBJ2-2; tentative D call: TRBD1 (5 bases). The CDR3 is 15 residues long. From germline, CDR1 is SGHTA and CDR2 FQGNSA. V was pared by 2 bases and J by 5 bases, with 12 bases between. The CDR3 region is CASSLQGGATGELFF. CDR3 nucleotides: TGTGCCAGCAGCTTACAGGGTGGAGCGACCGGGGAGCTGTTTTTT. The entire variable domain, with the rest obtained from reference TRBV7-2 and TRBJ2-2, is as follows: GAGVSQSPSNKVTEKGKDVELRCDPISGHTALYWYRQSLGQGLEFLIYFQGNSAPDKSGLPSDRFSAERTGGSVSTLTIQRTQQEDSAVYLCASSLQGGATGELFFGEGSRLTVL.